The T cell receptor beta chain described here comes from a study of T cell responses to AZD1222 COVID-19 vaccine. Trimming cost V 3 bases and J 6 bases; bases outside gene matches: 5. Germline CDR1 and CDR2: SGHKS and YYEKEE (reference sequence). This CDR3 is built from 14 residues. Measured with immunoSEQ multiplex PCR; TCRdb has only the in-frame clones, and not every one. Seen here are fewer than 150,000 clones, 88% observed once, and the top ten hold 4.5% to 7%. The origin of this receptor is an adult who received the AZD1222 COVID-19 vaccine. The rearrangement links TRBV5-5 to TRBJ2-1, with 8 bases lining up with TRBD1. The source was peripheral blood, collected 28 days after the second AZD1222 dose. The CDR3 sequence: CASSSDRAGNEQFF. In DNA form, the CDR3 reads TGTGCCAGCAGCTCGGACAGGGCGGGCAATGAGCAGTTCTTC.